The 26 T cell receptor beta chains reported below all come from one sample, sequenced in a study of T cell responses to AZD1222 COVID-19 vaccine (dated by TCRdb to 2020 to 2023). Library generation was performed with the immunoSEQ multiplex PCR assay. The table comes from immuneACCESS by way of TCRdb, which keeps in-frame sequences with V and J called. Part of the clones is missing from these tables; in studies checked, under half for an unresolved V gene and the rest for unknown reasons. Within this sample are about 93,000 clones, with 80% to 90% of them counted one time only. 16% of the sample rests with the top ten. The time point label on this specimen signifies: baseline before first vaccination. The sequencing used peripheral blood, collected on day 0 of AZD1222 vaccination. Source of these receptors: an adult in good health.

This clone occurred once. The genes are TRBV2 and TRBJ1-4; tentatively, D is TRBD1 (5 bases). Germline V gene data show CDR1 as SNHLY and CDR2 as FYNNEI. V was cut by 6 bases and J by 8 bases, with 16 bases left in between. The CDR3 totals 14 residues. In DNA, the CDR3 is TGTGCCAGCAGCCAAGATTTCGGGGGGGAAAAACTGTTTTTT. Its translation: CASSQDFGGEKLFF.

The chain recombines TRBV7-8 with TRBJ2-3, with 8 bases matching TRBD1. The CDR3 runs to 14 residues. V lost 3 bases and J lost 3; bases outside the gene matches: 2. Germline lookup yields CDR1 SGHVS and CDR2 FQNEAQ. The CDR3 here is CASSFRGRTDTQYF. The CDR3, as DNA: TGTGCCAGCAGCTTCAGGGGGCGTACAGATACGCAGTATTTT.

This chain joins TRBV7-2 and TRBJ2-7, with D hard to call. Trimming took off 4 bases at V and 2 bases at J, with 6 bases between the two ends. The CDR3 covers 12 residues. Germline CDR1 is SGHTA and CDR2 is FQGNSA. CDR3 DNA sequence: TGTGCCAGCAGCTCCCAGGCCTACGAGCAGTACTTC. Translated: CASSSQAYEQYF.

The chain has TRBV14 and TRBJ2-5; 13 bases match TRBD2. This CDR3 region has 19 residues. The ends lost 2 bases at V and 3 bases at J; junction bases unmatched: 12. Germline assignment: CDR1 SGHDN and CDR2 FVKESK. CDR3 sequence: CASSQFPSRTSGSKETQYF. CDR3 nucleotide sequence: TGTGCCAGCAGCCAATTCCCCAGCAGGACTAGCGGGAGTAAAGAGACCCAGTACTTC.

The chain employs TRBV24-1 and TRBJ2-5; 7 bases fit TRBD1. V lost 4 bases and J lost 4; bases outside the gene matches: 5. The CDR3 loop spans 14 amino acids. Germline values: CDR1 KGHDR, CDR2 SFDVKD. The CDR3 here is CATSDPGTAETQYF. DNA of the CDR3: TGTGCCACCAGTGACCCTGGGACAGCAGAGACCCAGTACTTC.

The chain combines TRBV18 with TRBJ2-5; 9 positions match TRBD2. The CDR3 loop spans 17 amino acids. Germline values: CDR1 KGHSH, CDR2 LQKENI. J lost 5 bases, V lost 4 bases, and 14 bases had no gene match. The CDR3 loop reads CASSLKPRGRATETQYF. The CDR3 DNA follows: TGTGCCAGCTCACTTAAACCTCGCGGGAGGGCCACGGAGACCCAGTACTTC.

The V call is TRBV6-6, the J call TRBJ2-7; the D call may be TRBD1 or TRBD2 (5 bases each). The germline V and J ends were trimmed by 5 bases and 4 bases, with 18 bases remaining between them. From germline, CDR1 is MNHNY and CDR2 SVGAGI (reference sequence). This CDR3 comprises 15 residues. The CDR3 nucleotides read TGTGCCAGCAGTCACCCGGGGCAGTCAAAGTACGAGCAGTACTTC. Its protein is CASSHPGQSKYEQYF.

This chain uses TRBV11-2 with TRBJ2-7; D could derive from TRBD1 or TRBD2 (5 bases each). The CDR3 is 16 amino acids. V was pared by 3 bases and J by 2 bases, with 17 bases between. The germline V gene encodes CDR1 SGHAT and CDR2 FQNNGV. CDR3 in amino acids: CASSFSLGDQTYEQYF. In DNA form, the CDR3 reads TGTGCCAGCAGCTTTTCATTGGGGGACCAGACCTACGAGCAGTACTTC.

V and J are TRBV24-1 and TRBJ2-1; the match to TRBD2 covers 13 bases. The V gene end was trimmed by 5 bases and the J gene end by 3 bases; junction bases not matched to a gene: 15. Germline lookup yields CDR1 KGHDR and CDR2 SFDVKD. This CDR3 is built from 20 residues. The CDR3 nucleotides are TGTGCCACCAGTGGGGTCGGGACTAGCGGGATAACTTCTCACTACAATGAGCAGTTCTTC. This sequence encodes CATSGVGTSGITSHYNEQFF.

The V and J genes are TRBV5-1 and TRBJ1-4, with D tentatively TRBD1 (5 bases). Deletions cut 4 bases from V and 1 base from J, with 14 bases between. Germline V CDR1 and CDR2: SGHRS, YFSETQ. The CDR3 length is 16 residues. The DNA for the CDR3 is TGCGCCAGCAGCCCGGGGACGTTTGGAACTAATGAAAAACTGTTTTTT. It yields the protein CASSPGTFGTNEKLFF.

CDR3 DNA sequence: TGTGCCAGCAGTGAACTAGGAGGGCGGTATGGCTACACCTTC. Protein: CASSELGGRYGYTF. This rearrangement joins TRBV6-1 to TRBJ1-2; D call uncertain. Trimming took off 2 bases at V and 5 bases at J, with 12 bases between the two ends. The CDR3 covers 14 residues. Per the germline V gene, CDR1 is MNHNS and CDR2 is SASEGT.

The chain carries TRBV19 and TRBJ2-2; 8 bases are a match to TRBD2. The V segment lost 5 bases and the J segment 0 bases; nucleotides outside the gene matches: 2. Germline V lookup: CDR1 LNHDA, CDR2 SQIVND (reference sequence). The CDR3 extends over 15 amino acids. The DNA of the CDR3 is TGTGCCAGTAGTCTTAGCGGGGCGAACACCGGGGAGCTGTTTTTT. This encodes CASSLSGANTGELFF.

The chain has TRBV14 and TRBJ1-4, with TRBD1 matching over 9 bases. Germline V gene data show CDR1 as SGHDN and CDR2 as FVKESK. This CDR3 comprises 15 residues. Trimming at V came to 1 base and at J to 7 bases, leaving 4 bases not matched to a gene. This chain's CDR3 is CASSQGTGGIEKLFF. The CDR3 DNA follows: TGTGCCAGCAGCCAAGGAACAGGGGGCATTGAAAAACTGTTTTTT.

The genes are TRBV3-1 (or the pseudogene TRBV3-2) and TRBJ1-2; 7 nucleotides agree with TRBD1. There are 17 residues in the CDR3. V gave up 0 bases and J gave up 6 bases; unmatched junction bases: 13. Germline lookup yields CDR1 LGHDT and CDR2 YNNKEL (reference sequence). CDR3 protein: CASSQDGETGKFNGYTF. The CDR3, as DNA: TGTGCCAGCAGCCAAGATGGAGAGACAGGGAAATTCAATGGCTACACCTTC.

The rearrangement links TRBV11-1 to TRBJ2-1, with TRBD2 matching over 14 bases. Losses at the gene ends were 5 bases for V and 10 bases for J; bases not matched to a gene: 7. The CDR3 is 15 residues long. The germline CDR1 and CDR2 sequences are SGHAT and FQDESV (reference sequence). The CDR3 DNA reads TGTGCCAGCAGCATCCCGGGACTAGCGGGAGTAGAGCAGTTCTTC. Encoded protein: CASSIPGLAGVEQFF.

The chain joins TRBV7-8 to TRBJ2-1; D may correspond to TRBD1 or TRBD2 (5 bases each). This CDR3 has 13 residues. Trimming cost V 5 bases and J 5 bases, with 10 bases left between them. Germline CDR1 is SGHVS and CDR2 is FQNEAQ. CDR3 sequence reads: CASSEGRNNEQFF. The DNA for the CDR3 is TGTGCCAGCAGCGAGGGACGGAACAATGAGCAGTTCTTC.

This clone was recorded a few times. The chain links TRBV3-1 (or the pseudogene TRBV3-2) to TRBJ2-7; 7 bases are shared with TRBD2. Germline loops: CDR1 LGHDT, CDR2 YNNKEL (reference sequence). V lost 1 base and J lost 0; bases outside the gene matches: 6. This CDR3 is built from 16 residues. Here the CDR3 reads CASSQVGAGFSYEQYF. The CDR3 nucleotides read TGTGCCAGCAGCCAAGTCGGAGCGGGGTTCTCCTACGAGCAGTACTTC.

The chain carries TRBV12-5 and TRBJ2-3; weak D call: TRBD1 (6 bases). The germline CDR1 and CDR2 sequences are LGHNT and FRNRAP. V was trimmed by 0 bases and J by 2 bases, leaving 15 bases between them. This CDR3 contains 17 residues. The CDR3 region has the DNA TGTGCTAGTGGTTTGGTAAGGTCAGGGGTTAACACAGATACGCAGTATTTT. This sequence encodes CASGLVRSGVNTDTQYF.

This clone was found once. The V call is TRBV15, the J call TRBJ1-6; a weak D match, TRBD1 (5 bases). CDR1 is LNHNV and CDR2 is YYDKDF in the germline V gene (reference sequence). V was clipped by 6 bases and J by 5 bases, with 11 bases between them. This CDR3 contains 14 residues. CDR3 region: CATRQGVDNSPLHF. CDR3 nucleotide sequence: TGTGCCACCAGGCAGGGTGTTGATAATTCACCCCTCCACTTT.

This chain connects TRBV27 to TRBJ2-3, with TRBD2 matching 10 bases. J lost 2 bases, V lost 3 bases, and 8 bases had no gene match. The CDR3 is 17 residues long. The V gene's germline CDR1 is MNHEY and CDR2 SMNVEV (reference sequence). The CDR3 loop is CASSLSDSGRYTDTQYF. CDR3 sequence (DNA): TGTGCCAGCAGTTTGTCGGATAGCGGGAGGTACACAGATACGCAGTATTTT.

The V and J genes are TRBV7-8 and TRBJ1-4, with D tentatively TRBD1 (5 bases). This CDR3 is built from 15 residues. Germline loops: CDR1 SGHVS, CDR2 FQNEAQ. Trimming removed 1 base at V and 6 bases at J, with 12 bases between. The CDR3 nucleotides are TGTGCCAGCAGCTTAGTCCAGGGTGGAGATGAAAAACTGTTTTTT. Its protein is CASSLVQGGDEKLFF.

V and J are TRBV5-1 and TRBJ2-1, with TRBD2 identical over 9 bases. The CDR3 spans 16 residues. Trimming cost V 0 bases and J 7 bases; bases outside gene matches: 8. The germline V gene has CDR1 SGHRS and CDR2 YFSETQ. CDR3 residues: CASSLDMAGGPNEQFF. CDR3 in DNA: TGCGCCAGCAGCTTGGATATGGCGGGAGGGCCTAATGAGCAGTTCTTC.

In DNA form, the CDR3 reads TGCGCCAGCAGCCCTGGAGGCAGGGGCCCCTATGGCTACACCTTC. As protein: CASSPGGRGPYGYTF. J is TRBJ1-2 and V is TRBV5-1, with D maybe TRBD1 (6 bases). This CDR3 is 15 amino acids long. CDR1 and CDR2 from the germline V gene are SGHRS and YFSETQ. Trimming took off 4 bases at V and 4 bases at J, with 17 bases between the two ends.

The CDR3 DNA follows: TGTGCCAGCAGCTCCTCAGGAGAGGGCAATGAGCAGTTCTTC. Translated, it gives CASSSSGEGNEQFF. The genes are TRBV7-3 and TRBJ2-1; the D gene is possibly TRBD2 (5 bases). The germline gives CDR1 SGHTA, CDR2 FQGTGA. V shed 4 bases and J shed 6 bases, with 13 bases lying between them. The CDR3 has 14 residues.

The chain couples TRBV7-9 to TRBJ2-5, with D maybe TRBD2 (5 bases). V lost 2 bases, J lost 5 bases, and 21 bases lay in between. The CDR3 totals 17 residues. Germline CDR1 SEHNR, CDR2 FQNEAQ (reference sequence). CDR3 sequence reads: CASSLFPPLALSETQYF. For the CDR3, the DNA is TGTGCCAGCAGCTTATTCCCCCCGCTAGCTTTATCTGAGACCCAGTACTTC.

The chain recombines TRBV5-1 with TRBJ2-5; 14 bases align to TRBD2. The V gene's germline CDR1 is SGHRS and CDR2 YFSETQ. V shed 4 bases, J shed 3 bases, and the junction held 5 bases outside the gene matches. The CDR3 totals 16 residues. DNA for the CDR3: TGCGCCAGCAGCCTAGGGACTAGCGGGAGAAAAGAGACCCAGTACTTC. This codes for CASSLGTSGRKETQYF.